This TCR beta chain was sequenced during a study of Graves' ophthalmopathy and Graves' hyperthyroidism. Study summary: At initial diagnosis, peripheral blood was obtained, and this preceded any treatment. Study findings and constraints: Blood also carried most expanded thyroid clonotypes exceeding 0.001 frequency.

The CDR3 length is 15 residues. The germline gives CDR1 MDHEN, CDR2 SYDVKM. J was trimmed by 8 bases and V by 6 bases; bases with no gene match: 11. This clonotype has a count of ten or more. Its cognate antigen is unknown. Those donors who had ophthalmopathy presented with moderate-to-severe activity, a CAS of ≥3, a NOSPECS of ≥4 and a duration under 3 months. As the starting material, 8 to 10 ml of fresh peripheral blood yielded the PBMCs. Amplification of the TCR beta CDR3 regions used RNA transcripts (as template). HTBI primers served in a first-round RT-PCR, which a second-round multiplex PCR followed. TCRdb passed the multiplex PCR reads through MiXCR, listing each CDR3 protein once. The table shows a few hundred thousand distinct CDR3 sequences, with about a sixth occurring only once.

This chain connects TRBV28 to TRBJ1-2; 11 bases are shared with TRBD1. The source of this sequence is a woman between 18 and 29 years old with Graves' ophthalmopathy. The sample taken for sequencing was peripheral blood. The DNA for the CDR3 is TGTGCCAGCAGATCCACCGGGACAGGGGGATCAGGCTACACCTTC. It yields the protein CASRSTGTGGSGYTF.